The 22 T cell receptor beta chains below all came from one sample that was sequenced in a study of blood T cell repertoires in COVID-19. Clones were sequenced by immunoSEQ multiplex PCR, and TCRdb holds only the in-frame ones, with some missing. The sample lists about 130,000 clones, 74% seen once, with roughly 5% in the top ten. What was sequenced was peripheral blood. All receptors come from a man aged 60 to 75 with acute or convalescent COVID-19.

The chain combines TRBV2 with TRBJ1-2; tentatively, D is TRBD1 (5 bases). CDR3 length: 12 residues. Trimming pared 7 bases from V and 4 bases from J, leaving 10 bases between. The germline CDR1 and CDR2 sequences are SNHLY and FYNNEI. CDR3 protein: CASTGGLYGYTF. CDR3 DNA sequence: TGTGCCAGCACTGGGGGACTCTATGGCTACACCTTC.

This clone was counted a few times. The chain carries TRBV4-2 and TRBJ1-2, with 8 bases lining up with TRBD1. The CDR3 consists of 13 residues. Germline trimming cut 6 bases from V and 4 bases from J; bases unmatched to any gene: 4. Germline V gene sequence: CDR1 LGHNA, CDR2 YNFKEQ. Written as DNA, the CDR3 is TGTGCCAGCAGTCAGGGGGCCGGCTATGGCTACACCTTC. Encoded protein: CASSQGAGYGYTF.

Note on this clone: The same CDR3 also results from other DNA sequences found in this sample. This chain joins TRBV7-2 and TRBJ1-5, with D possibly matching TRBD1 (5 bases). This CDR3 has 12 amino acids. In germline, CDR1 is SGHTA, CDR2 FQGNSA. Trimming removed 2 bases from V and 6 bases from J, with 5 bases in between. CDR3 nucleotides: TGTGCCAGCAGCTTAAGGGGTCAGCCCCAGCATTTT. This translates into CASSLRGQPQHF.

A note on this clone: In the same sample, other DNA sequences code for this CDR3. The chain is built from TRBV19 and TRBJ2-7; D not resolved. Germline values: CDR1 LNHDA, CDR2 SQIVND (reference sequence). Trimming removed 5 bases at V and 1 base at J, with 6 bases between. This CDR3 has 12 amino acids. CDR3 in DNA: TGTGCCAGTAGTCGCGGATCCTACGAGCAGTACTTC. Translating it yields CASSRGSYEQYF. The full variable domain, in which reference TRBV19 and TRBJ2-7 provide the parts outside the CDR3, is DGGITQSPKYLFRKEGQNVTLSCEQNLNHDAMYWYRQDPGQGLRLIYYSQIVNDFQKGDIAEGYSVSREKKESFPLTVTSAQKNPTAFYLCASSRGSYEQYFGPGTRLTVT.

J is TRBJ2-1 and V is TRBV30, with 7 positions matching TRBD2. Germline CDR1 reads GTSNPN; CDR2 reads SVGIG (reference sequence). The CDR3 covers 16 residues. The J segment lost 2 bases and the V segment lost 0 bases, leaving 7 bases of the junction unmatched. The CDR3 loop is CAWSVRERGPYNEQFF. The CDR3 DNA reads as TGTGCCTGGAGTGTACGGGAGCGGGGCCCCTACAATGAGCAGTTCTTC.

The chain carries TRBV2 and TRBJ1-2, with D unclear. Trimming left V 2 bases short and J 2 bases short, with 12 bases between. The CDR3 consists of 15 residues. Germline V gene lookup returns CDR1 SNHLY and CDR2 FYNNEI. The CDR3 bases are TGTGCCAGCAGTGAATTAGGACTAGGGAACTATGGCTACACCTTC. Translated, it gives CASSELGLGNYGYTF.

The chain uses TRBV2 and TRBJ2-7; TRBD1 matches at 10 bases. V trimming: 5 bases; J trimming: 4 bases; junction bases outside the gene matches: 8. Germline lookup yields CDR1 SNHLY and CDR2 FYNNEI. The CDR3 has 15 amino acids. The CDR3: CASSRSTGGGYEQYF. As DNA, the CDR3 is TGTGCCAGCAGTAGGTCGACAGGGGGCGGGTACGAGCAGTACTTC.

This clone was counted a single time. This chain links TRBV5-1 with TRBJ2-7, with 8 bases lining up with TRBD2. The CDR3 loop spans 14 amino acids. Trimming took 0 bases from V and 7 from J; bases not matched to a gene: 6. The germline V gene has CDR1 SGHRS and CDR2 YFSETQ. CDR3 protein: CASSLARSGGEQYF. DNA of the CDR3: TGCGCCAGCAGCTTGGCCCGGAGCGGGGGAGAGCAGTACTTC. Full variable domain (remainder filled in from reference TRBV5-1 and TRBJ2-7): KAGVTQTPRYLIKTRGQQVTLSCSPISGHRSVSWYQQTPGQGLQFLFEYFSETQRNKGNFPGRFSGRQFSNSRSEMNVSTLELGDSALYLCASSLARSGGEQYFGPGTRLTVT.

V is TRBV24-1 and J is TRBJ2-6; 8 nucleotides align to TRBD1. Per germline, CDR1 KGHDR and CDR2 SFDVKD. The ends lost 7 bases at V and 0 bases at J; junction bases unmatched: 4. The CDR3 sequence is 16 residues long. The CDR3, as DNA: TGTGCCACCAGCCCGACAGGGGACTCTGGGGCCAACGTCCTGACTTTC. This codes for CATSPTGDSGANVLTF.

This chain connects TRBV7-9 to TRBJ1-4; TRBD1 aligns across 7 bases. CDR1 and CDR2 (germline): SEHNR, FQNEAQ (reference sequence). V trimming: 4 bases; J trimming: 1 base; junction bases outside the gene matches: 0. The CDR3 spans 14 residues. The CDR3 bases are TGTGCCAGCAGCTGGACAGGAACTAATGAAAAACTGTTTTTT. This gives the protein CASSWTGTNEKLFF.

The gene calls are TRBV12-3 or TRBV12-4 and TRBJ2-1; a weak D match, TRBD2 (5 bases). The CDR3 extends over 12 amino acids. V lost 6 bases and J 3 bases, leaving 6 bases between the germline ends. CDR3 nucleotide sequence: TGTGCCAGCAGCCGGGACTACAATGAGCAGTTCTTC. This translates into CASSRDYNEQFF.

Only one count was recorded for this clone. This sequence joins TRBV30 and TRBJ1-3; 9 bases match TRBD1. The ends lost 1 base at V and 0 bases at J; junction bases unmatched: 7. The CDR3 runs to 17 residues. CDR1 is GTSNPN, CDR2 SVGIG, per germline (reference sequence). The CDR3, as DNA: TGTGCCTGGAGTGGATACCGGGACAGGGTCTCTGGAAACACCATATATTTT. Translating it yields CAWSGYRDRVSGNTIYF.

The chain is built from TRBV25-1 and TRBJ1-1, with a weak D call TRBD1 (5 bases). The CDR3 runs to 13 residues. Trimming took 5 bases from V and 1 from J, leaving 8 bases between them. Germline assignment: CDR1 MGHDK and CDR2 SYGVNS. The CDR3 loop reads CASSKQENTEAFF. The CDR3, as DNA: TGTGCCAGCAGTAAACAGGAGAACACTGAAGCTTTCTTT.

The chain is built from TRBV19 and TRBJ1-5; TRBD1 might be the D (6 bases). Germline values: CDR1 LNHDA, CDR2 SQIVND (reference sequence). V lost 5 bases and J 6 bases, leaving 8 bases between the germline ends. The CDR3 runs to 12 residues. The CDR3 here is CASSPQGQPQHF. CDR3 nucleotide sequence: TGTGCCAGTAGTCCACAGGGTCAGCCCCAGCATTTT.

The V gene is TRBV29-1, the J gene TRBJ1-1, with no clear D. Germline V lookup: CDR1 SQVTM, CDR2 ANQGSEA. This CDR3 contains 13 residues. V was shortened by 0 bases and J by 3 bases, with 8 bases between the two germline ends. CDR3 region: CSVEDSRYTEAFF. In DNA form, the CDR3 reads TGCAGCGTTGAAGACAGTCGCTACACTGAAGCTTTCTTT.

The chain recombines TRBV19 with TRBJ2-2; a weak D match, TRBD2 (5 bases). The CDR3 totals 16 residues. Germline V lookup: CDR1 LNHDA, CDR2 SQIVND (reference sequence). The V and J ends lost 2 bases and 6 bases respectively, with 16 bases between them. The CDR3 nucleotides are TGTGCCAGTAGTATAATTCTGGGAGTCGGACCCGGGGAGCTGTTTTTT. It yields the protein CASSIILGVGPGELFF.

CDR3 bases: TGCGCCAGCAGCTTGGAGGGCGGGAGCCGTGAGACCCAGTACTTC. Translating it yields CASSLEGGSRETQYF. The chain couples TRBV5-1 to TRBJ2-5; 7 bases map to TRBD2. This CDR3 region has 15 residues. After removal of 0 bases from V and 5 bases from J, the junction contained 7 bases not matched to a gene. Germline V lookup: CDR1 SGHRS, CDR2 YFSETQ.

This rearrangement joins TRBV3-1 (or the pseudogene TRBV3-2) to TRBJ2-1; 9 positions agree with TRBD2. Germline V gene sequence: CDR1 LGHDT, CDR2 YNNKEL (reference sequence). J lost 9 bases, V lost 4 bases, and 4 bases had no gene match. The CDR3 has 13 amino acids. This CDR3 reads CASSLAGAPEQFF. The CDR3 DNA reads TGTGCCAGCAGCCTAGCGGGAGCGCCTGAGCAGTTCTTC.

This chain joins TRBV24-1 and TRBJ1-3; D ambiguous. V was trimmed by 3 bases and J by 4 bases, leaving 9 bases between them. The CDR3 has 14 residues. The V gene's germline CDR1 is KGHDR and CDR2 SFDVKD. CDR3 in amino acids: CATSDRTAGNTIYF. The CDR3 nucleotides are TGTGCCACCAGTGATCGGACTGCCGGAAACACCATATATTTT.

This chain uses TRBV5-6 with TRBJ1-3; D unclear. Per germline, CDR1 SGHDT and CDR2 YYEEEE. This CDR3 spans 18 amino acids. The V and J ends lost 1 base and 3 bases respectively, with 20 bases between them. Written as DNA, the CDR3 is TGTGCCAGCAGCTTGTGGATATTTCCGGGAAAGGGTGGAAACACCATATATTTT. Amino acids: CASSLWIFPGKGGNTIYF.

J is TRBJ2-3 and V is TRBV6-6; tentatively, D is TRBD1 (6 bases). Germline V gene sequence: CDR1 MNHNY, CDR2 SVGAGI (reference sequence). Deletions cut 6 bases from V and 8 bases from J, with 18 bases between. The CDR3 length is 14 residues. CDR3: CASRQQGSSSTQYF. The CDR3 bases are TGTGCCAGCAGGCAACAGGGTAGTTCGAGTACGCAGTATTTT.

The chain employs TRBV5-1 and TRBJ1-4; 8 nucleotides agree with TRBD1. V shed 3 bases and J 8 bases; nucleotides not matched to a gene: 9. Germline assignment: CDR1 SGHRS and CDR2 YFSETQ. The CDR3 consists of 15 residues. CDR3 protein: CASSSSGQGIEKLFF. CDR3 coding DNA: TGCGCCAGCAGCTCTTCCGGACAGGGAATAGAAAAACTGTTTTTT.